The 23 T cell receptor beta chains below come from one sample, sequenced in a study of blood T cell repertoires in COVID-19. Only in-frame clones appear in the TCRdb table, and some are missing; sequencing was by immunoSEQ multiplex PCR. The table lists approximately 40,000 clones, about 85% of them singletons. Sequences were obtained from peripheral blood. The receptors originated from a woman older than 75 in a cohort sampled during active or convalescent COVID-19.

This chain links TRBV30 with TRBJ2-7; the D is unclear. Between the trimmed V and J ends, which lost 3 bases and 3 bases, there was a span of 21 bases. The CDR3 runs 16 residues. Per germline, CDR1 GTSNPN and CDR2 SVGIG (reference sequence). The CDR3 is CAWSSLRSPFLYEQYF. The CDR3 nucleotides read TGTGCCTGGAGCTCCCTTCGTAGTCCCTTCCTCTACGAGCAGTACTTC. Complete variable domain (other parts from reference TRBV30 and TRBJ2-7): SQTIHQWPATLVQPVGSPLSLECTVEGTSNPNLYWYRQAAGRGLQLLFYSVGIGQISSEVPQNLSASRPQDRQFILSSKKLLLSDSGFYLCAWSSLRSPFLYEQYFGPGTRLTVT.

This clone showed up just once. CDR3: CASSPPPAGDTGELFF. The CDR3 region has the DNA TGCGCCAGCTCCCCACCCCCCGCGGGAGACACCGGGGAGCTGTTTTTT. The chain has TRBV5-1 and TRBJ2-2, with 7 bases fitting TRBD2. The trim removed 7 bases at V and 3 bases at J, leaving 12 bases unmatched. The CDR3 loop spans 16 amino acids. CDR1 and CDR2 from the germline V gene are SGHRS and YFSETQ.

The chain employs TRBV14 and TRBJ1-6; D not resolved. The V gene's germline CDR1 is SGHDN and CDR2 FVKESK. CDR3 length: 15 residues. V gave up 0 bases and J gave up 4 bases, with 7 bases separating them. The CDR3 bases are TGTGCCAGCAGCCAAGAAGCGGGTTATAATTCACCCCTCCACTTT. Its translation is CASSQEAGYNSPLHF.

This chain links TRBV20-1 with TRBJ1-5, with D perhaps matching TRBD1 (6 bases). The CDR3 totals 16 residues. The V end lost 3 bases, the J end lost 0 bases, and 15 bases lay between the germline ends. CDR1 is DFQATT, CDR2 SNEGSKA, per germline (reference sequence). In DNA form, the CDR3 reads TGCAGTGCTAGTCAGGGACACTATTATAGCAATCAGCCCCAGCATTTT. It encodes CSASQGHYYSNQPQHF.

V gene TRBV7-2 combines with J gene TRBJ2-7; a possible D gene is TRBD1 (5 bases). Germline V gene sequence: CDR1 SGHTA, CDR2 FQGNSA. V shed 5 bases and J shed 1 base, with 9 bases lying between them. The CDR3 covers 13 residues. CDR3 nucleotides: TGTGCCAGCAGCCTGGGGCTTTCCTACGAGCAGTACTTC. This gives the protein CASSLGLSYEQYF.

This chain connects TRBV3-1 (or the pseudogene TRBV3-2) to TRBJ2-3; D is ambiguous. V was trimmed by 4 bases and J by 4 bases, leaving 18 bases between them. The CDR3 has 16 amino acids. The V gene's germline CDR1 is LGHDT and CDR2 YNNKEL (reference sequence). CDR3 nucleotide sequence: TGTGCCAGCAGCCCCGACTCTTTGAAATTCGCAGATACGCAGTATTTT. Its protein product is CASSPDSLKFADTQYF.

This clone was seen only once. The chain combines TRBV21-1 with TRBJ2-3; the D call of TRBD2 is as the table states it, not checked on the DNA. TRBV21-1 is flagged as a pseudogene. The CDR3 totals 14 residues. The CDR3 protein is CARGTSGNTDTQYF. As DNA, the CDR3 is TGTGCCAGAGGGACTAGCGGAAACACAGATACGCAGTATTTT.

This chain connects TRBV11-2 to TRBJ2-1, with D tentatively TRBD2 (5 bases). This CDR3 comprises 17 residues. Germline V gene data show CDR1 as SGHAT and CDR2 as FQNNGV. The V end was cut by 0 bases, the J end by 0 bases, with 12 bases between. The CDR3 DNA is TGTGCCAGCAGCTTAGAAAGCGGTCCAAGCTCCTACAATGAGCAGTTCTTC. It is translated as CASSLESGPSSYNEQFF.

The chain has TRBV5-1 and TRBJ2-7; maybe TRBD1 (6 bases). Germline loops: CDR1 SGHRS, CDR2 YFSETQ. The CDR3 runs to 14 residues. Trimming shortened V by 4 bases and J by 1 base, and 12 bases separated the two germline ends. CDR3 region: CASSQDSSSYEQYF. The CDR3 DNA is TGCGCCAGCAGCCAGGACAGCTCTTCCTACGAGCAGTACTTC. Variable domain in full (rest from reference TRBV5-1 and TRBJ2-7): KAGVTQTPRYLIKTRGQQVTLSCSPISGHRSVSWYQQTPGQGLQFLFEYFSETQRNKGNFPGRFSGRQFSNSRSEMNVSTLELGDSALYLCASSQDSSSYEQYFGPGTRLTVT.

This clone was counted a few times. The chain uses TRBV2 and TRBJ1-2; TRBD1 matches at 8 bases. Germline CDR1 reads SNHLY; CDR2 reads FYNNEI. This CDR3 comprises 13 residues. V gave up 6 bases and J gave up 7 bases; unmatched junction bases: 7. The CDR3 here is CASRAGGSGGYTF. As DNA, the CDR3 is TGTGCCAGCAGGGCAGGGGGCTCGGGTGGCTACACCTTC.

This clone was observed once. This chain uses TRBV9 with TRBJ2-5, with D maybe TRBD2 (5 bases). Germline V gene lookup returns CDR1 SGDLS and CDR2 YYNGEE. V lost 2 bases and J lost 5, with 10 bases in between. The CDR3 extends over 13 amino acids. CDR3 sequence: CASSVDRGETQYF. CDR3 coding DNA: TGTGCCAGCAGCGTCGACCGCGGGGAGACCCAGTACTTC.

This chain connects TRBV5-1 to TRBJ1-1, with D unclear. The germline CDR1 and CDR2 sequences are SGHRS and YFSETQ. The CDR3 runs to 13 residues. With 2 bases removed from V and 7 bases from J, the gap between germline ends came to 12 bases. The chain's CDR3 is CASSFGSANEAFF. CDR3 coding DNA: TGCGCCAGCAGCTTCGGGTCAGCTAATGAAGCTTTCTTT. The variable domain in full, with the rest retrieved from reference TRBV5-1 and TRBJ1-1, is KAGVTQTPRYLIKTRGQQVTLSCSPISGHRSVSWYQQTPGQGLQFLFEYFSETQRNKGNFPGRFSGRQFSNSRSEMNVSTLELGDSALYLCASSFGSANEAFFGQGTRLTVV.

The chain carries TRBV6-5 and TRBJ1-2; the D is unclear. CDR1 is MNHEY, CDR2 SVGAGI, per germline. V lost 5 bases and J 2 bases, leaving 9 bases between the germline ends. This CDR3 has 13 amino acids. The CDR3 protein is CASSNGLNYGYTF. In nucleotides, the CDR3 is TGTGCCAGCAGTAACGGACTGAACTATGGCTACACCTTC.

V is TRBV21-1 and J is TRBJ1-1; the D segment call TRBD1 is taken from the table without a DNA check. TRBV21-1 is a known pseudogene. The CDR3 is made up of 19 amino acids. Here the CDR3 reads CASSKGKGQGLWPDTEAFF. CDR3 DNA: TGTGCCAGCAGCAAAGGGAAGGGACAGGGGCTTTGGCCAGACACTGAAGCTTTCTTT.

The genes are TRBV2 and TRBJ2-3; TRBD2 might be the D (6 bases). CDR1 and CDR2 from the germline V gene are SNHLY and FYNNEI. The germline V and J ends were trimmed by 6 bases and 11 bases, with 15 bases remaining between them. CDR3 length equals 12 residues. This CDR3 reads CASRDTGTGQYF. CDR3 nucleotides: TGTGCCAGCAGAGATACCGGGACTGGGCAGTATTTT.

V is TRBV11-2 and J is TRBJ2-7; 7 bases map to TRBD1. This CDR3 is 15 amino acids long. Looked up from germline, CDR1 is SGHAT and CDR2 is FQNNGV. The V gene end was trimmed by 5 bases and the J gene end by 3 bases; junction bases not matched to a gene: 10. CDR3 nucleotide sequence: TGTGCCAGCAGCCGCGCCGGGACAGCCGACTACGAGCAGTACTTC. Its translation is CASSRAGTADYEQYF.

As regards this clone: An end of the junction differs from the germline gene, which may be a read error. The same CDR3 can be traced to other DNA sequences in this sample. The chain combines TRBV2 with TRBJ1-1, with 9 bases aligning to TRBD1. The CDR3 covers 15 residues. The germline V gene encodes CDR1 SNHLY and CDR2 FYNNEI. The CDR3 nucleotides read TGTGCCAGCAGATTTACAGGGGGCATGAACACTGAAGCCTTCTTT. This sequence encodes CASRFTGGMNTEAFF.

This clone was counted once. This rearrangement joins TRBV7-9 to TRBJ1-1, with TRBD1 matching over 7 bases. Germline assignment: CDR1 SEHNR and CDR2 FQNEAQ (reference sequence). This CDR3 contains 14 residues. Trimming took 5 bases from V and 5 from J; bases not matched to a gene: 8. CDR3 DNA: TGTGCCAGCAGCGCACAGGGGCTTAGTACTGAAGCTTTCTTT. Its translation: CASSAQGLSTEAFF.

This rearrangement joins TRBV30 to TRBJ2-7; 7 nucleotides agree with TRBD2. Germline assignment: CDR1 GTSNPN and CDR2 SVGIG (reference sequence). The CDR3 covers 12 residues. The ends lost 5 bases at V and 3 bases at J; junction bases unmatched: 4. The CDR3 sequence is CAWSRGSYEQYF. The CDR3 DNA reads as TGTGCCTGGTCGCGCGGGAGCTACGAGCAGTACTTC. Full variable domain (rest looked up from reference TRBV30 and TRBJ2-7): SQTIHQWPATLVQPVGSPLSLECTVEGTSNPNLYWYRQAAGRGLQLLFYSVGIGQISSEVPQNLSASRPQDRQFILSSKKLLLSDSGFYLCAWSRGSYEQYFGPGTRLTVT.

The chain carries TRBV4-3 and TRBJ1-2; possible D gene TRBD1, 5 bases. Trimming removed 2 bases from V and 5 bases from J, with 9 bases in between. The V gene's germline CDR1 is LGHNA and CDR2 YSLEER. This CDR3 region has 13 residues. The CDR3 region is CASSQLTGYGYTF. DNA of the CDR3: TGCGCCAGCAGCCAACTAACAGGTTATGGCTACACCTTC.

The chain has TRBV21-1 and TRBJ2-4; the table's D call, TRBD2, has no DNA check behind it. TRBV21-1 is a known pseudogene. This CDR3 is built from 10 residues. This chain's CDR3 is CASSDYTQYF. The CDR3 region has the DNA TGTGCCAGCAGTGACTATACTCAGTACTTC.

This chain joins TRBV7-9 and TRBJ2-5, with 9 bases that match TRBD1. Germline assignment: CDR1 SEHNR and CDR2 FQNEAQ (reference sequence). J lost 4 bases, V lost 1 base, and 10 bases had no gene match. The CDR3 loop spans 17 amino acids. The CDR3 protein is CASSLERDPGQGETQYF. The CDR3 DNA reads as TGTGCCAGCAGCTTAGAGAGGGACCCGGGACAGGGAGAGACCCAGTACTTC.

The chain links TRBV6-5 to TRBJ1-2, with 8 bases aligning to TRBD1. This CDR3 has 15 residues. V trimming: 4 bases; J trimming: 3 bases; junction bases outside the gene matches: 7. CDR1 MNHEY and CDR2 SVGAGI come from the germline V gene. Written as DNA, the CDR3 is TGTGCCAGCAGTTCCCCCGGGACAGGCGACTATGGCTACACCTTC. Amino acids: CASSSPGTGDYGYTF.